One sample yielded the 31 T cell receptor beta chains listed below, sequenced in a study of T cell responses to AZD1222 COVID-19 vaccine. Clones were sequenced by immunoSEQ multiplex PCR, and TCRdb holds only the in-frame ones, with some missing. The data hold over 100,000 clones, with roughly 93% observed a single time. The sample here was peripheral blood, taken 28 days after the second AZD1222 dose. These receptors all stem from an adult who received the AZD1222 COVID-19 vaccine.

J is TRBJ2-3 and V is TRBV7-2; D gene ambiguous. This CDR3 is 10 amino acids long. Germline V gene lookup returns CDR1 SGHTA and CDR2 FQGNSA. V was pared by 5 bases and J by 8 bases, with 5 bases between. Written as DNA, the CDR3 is TGTGCCAGCAGCGTATCTACGCAGTATTTT. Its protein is CASSVSTQYF.

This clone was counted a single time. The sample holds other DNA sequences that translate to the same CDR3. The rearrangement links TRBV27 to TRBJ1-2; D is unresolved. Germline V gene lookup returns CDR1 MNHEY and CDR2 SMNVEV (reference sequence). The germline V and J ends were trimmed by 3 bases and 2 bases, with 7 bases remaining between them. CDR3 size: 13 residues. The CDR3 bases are TGTGCCAGCAGTTTCGGACCGAACTATGGCTACACCTTC. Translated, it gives CASSFGPNYGYTF.

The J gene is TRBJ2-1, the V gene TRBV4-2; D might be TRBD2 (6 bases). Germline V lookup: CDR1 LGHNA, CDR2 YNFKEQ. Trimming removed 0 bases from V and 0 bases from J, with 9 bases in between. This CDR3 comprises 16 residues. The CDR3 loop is CASSQEGDFSYNEQFF. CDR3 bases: TGTGCCAGCAGCCAAGAGGGGGACTTCTCCTACAATGAGCAGTTCTTC.

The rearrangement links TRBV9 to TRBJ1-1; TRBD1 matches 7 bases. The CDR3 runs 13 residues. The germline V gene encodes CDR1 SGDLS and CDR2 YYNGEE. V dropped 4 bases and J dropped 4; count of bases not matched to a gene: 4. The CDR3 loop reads CASSSRDSTEAFF. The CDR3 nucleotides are TGTGCCAGCAGCTCGAGGGACAGCACTGAAGCTTTCTTT.

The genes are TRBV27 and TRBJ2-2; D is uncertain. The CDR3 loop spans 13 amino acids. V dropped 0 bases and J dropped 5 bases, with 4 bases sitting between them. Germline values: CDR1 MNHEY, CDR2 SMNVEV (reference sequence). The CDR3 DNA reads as TGTGCCAGCAGTTTATCTCTGACCGGGGAGCTGTTTTTT. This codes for CASSLSLTGELFF.

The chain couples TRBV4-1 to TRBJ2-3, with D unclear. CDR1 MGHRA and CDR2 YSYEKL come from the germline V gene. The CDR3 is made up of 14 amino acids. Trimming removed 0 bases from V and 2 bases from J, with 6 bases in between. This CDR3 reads CASSQEMTTDTQYF. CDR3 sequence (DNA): TGCGCCAGCAGCCAAGAAATGACCACAGATACGCAGTATTTT.

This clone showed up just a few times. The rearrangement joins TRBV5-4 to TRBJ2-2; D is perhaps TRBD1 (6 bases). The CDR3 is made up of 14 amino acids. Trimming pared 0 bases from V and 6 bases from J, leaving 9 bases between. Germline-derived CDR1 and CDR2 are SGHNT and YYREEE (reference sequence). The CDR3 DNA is TGTGCCAGCAGCTTGGGGGACAATGCCGGGGAGCTGTTTTTT. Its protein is CASSLGDNAGELFF.

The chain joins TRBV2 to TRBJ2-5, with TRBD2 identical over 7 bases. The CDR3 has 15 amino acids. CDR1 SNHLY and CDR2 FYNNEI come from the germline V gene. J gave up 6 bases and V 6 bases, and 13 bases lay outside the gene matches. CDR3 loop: CASSGAAGAGKTQYF. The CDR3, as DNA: TGTGCCAGCAGCGGGGCTGCGGGAGCTGGGAAGACCCAGTACTTC.

The CDR3 sequence: CASSAGGGHTDTQYF. The CDR3, as DNA: TGTGCCAGCAGTGCAGGAGGGGGCCACACAGATACGCAGTATTTT. The V gene is TRBV6-4, the J gene TRBJ2-3, with D maybe TRBD1 (7 bases). The ends were cut back, 4 bases at V and 2 bases at J, with 13 bases in the middle. The length of the CDR3 is 15 residues. CDR1 and CDR2 (germline): MRHNA, SNTAGT.

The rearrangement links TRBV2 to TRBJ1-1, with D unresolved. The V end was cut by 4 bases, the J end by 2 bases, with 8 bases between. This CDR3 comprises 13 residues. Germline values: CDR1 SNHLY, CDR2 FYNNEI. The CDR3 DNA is TGTGCCAGCAGTGGGGAGACCAACACTGAAGCTTTCTTT. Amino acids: CASSGETNTEAFF.

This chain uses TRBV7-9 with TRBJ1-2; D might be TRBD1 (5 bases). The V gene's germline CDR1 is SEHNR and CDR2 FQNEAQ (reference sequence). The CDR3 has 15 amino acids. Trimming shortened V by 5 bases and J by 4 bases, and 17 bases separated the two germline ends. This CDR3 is CASSPKTVWGYGYTF. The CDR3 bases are TGTGCCAGCAGCCCAAAGACAGTTTGGGGCTATGGCTACACCTTC. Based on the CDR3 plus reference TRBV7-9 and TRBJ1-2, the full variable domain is DTGVSQNPRHKITKRGQNVTFRCDPISEHNRLYWYRQTLGQGPEFLTYFQNEAQLEKSRLLSDRFSAERPKGSFSTLEIQRTEQGDSAMYLCASSPKTVWGYGYTFGSGTRLTVV.

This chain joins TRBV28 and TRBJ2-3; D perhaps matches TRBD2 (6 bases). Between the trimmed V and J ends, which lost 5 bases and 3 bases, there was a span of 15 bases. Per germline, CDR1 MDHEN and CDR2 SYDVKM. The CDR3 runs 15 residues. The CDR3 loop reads CASSLWRAGTDTQYF. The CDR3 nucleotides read TGTGCCAGCAGTCTGTGGAGGGCGGGAACAGATACGCAGTATTTT.

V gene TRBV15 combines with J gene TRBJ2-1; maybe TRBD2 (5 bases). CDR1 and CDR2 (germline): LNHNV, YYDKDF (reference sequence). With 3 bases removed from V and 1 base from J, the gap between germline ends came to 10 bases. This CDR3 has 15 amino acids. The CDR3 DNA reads TGTGCCACCAGCAGCTTTAGGGAGTCCTACAATGAGCAGTTCTTC. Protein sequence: CATSSFRESYNEQFF.

In nucleotides, the CDR3 is TGTGCCAGCATAGGGGGTAACACTGAAGCTTTCTTT. Translated, it gives CASIGGNTEAFF. The chain links TRBV28 to TRBJ1-1; TRBD1 is a possible D gene (6 bases). The germline CDR1 and CDR2 sequences are MDHEN and SYDVKM. CDR3 size: 12 residues. V was trimmed by 7 bases and J by 2 bases, leaving 8 bases between them.

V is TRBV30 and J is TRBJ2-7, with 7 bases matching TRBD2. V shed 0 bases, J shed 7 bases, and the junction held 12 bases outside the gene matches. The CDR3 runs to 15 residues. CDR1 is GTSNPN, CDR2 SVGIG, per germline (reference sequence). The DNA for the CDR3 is TGTGCCTGGAGTGTTCGGCCTAGCGGAGGTGGAGAGCAGTACTTC. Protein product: CAWSVRPSGGGEQYF.

The CDR3 DNA follows: TGTGCCAGCTCACAATCAGGATCTTCTGGAAACACCATATATTTT. This encodes CASSQSGSSGNTIYF. The chain is built from TRBV18 and TRBJ1-3; D call uncertain. The CDR3 is made up of 15 amino acids. The ends were cut back, 4 bases at V and 1 base at J, with 11 bases in the middle. Germline V lookup: CDR1 KGHSH, CDR2 LQKENI.

The CDR3 loop reads CASSQDYRGANQPQHF. For the CDR3, the DNA is TGTGCCAGCAGCCAAGACTACAGGGGGGCCAATCAGCCCCAGCATTTT. The chain joins TRBV3-1 (or the pseudogene TRBV3-2) to TRBJ1-5, with 8 bases identical to TRBD1. The CDR3 covers 16 residues. The trim removed 0 bases at V and 3 bases at J, leaving 4 bases unmatched. The germline CDR1 and CDR2 sequences are LGHDT and YNNKEL (reference sequence).

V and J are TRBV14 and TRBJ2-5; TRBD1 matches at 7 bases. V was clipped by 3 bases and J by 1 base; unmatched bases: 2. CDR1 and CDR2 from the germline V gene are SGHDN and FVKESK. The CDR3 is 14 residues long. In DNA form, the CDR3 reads TGTGCCAGCAGCCAGGGACAGTCCCAAGAGACCCAGTACTTC. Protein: CASSQGQSQETQYF.

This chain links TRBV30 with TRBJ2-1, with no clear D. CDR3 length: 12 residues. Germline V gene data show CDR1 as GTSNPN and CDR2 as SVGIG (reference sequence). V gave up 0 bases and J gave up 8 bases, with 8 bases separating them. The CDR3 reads CAWSVNWDEQFF. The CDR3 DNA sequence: TGTGCCTGGAGTGTAAATTGGGATGAGCAGTTCTTC.

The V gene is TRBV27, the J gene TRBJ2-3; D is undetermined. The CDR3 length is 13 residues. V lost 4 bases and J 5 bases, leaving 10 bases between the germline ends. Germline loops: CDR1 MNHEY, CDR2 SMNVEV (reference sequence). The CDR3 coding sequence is TGTGCCAGCAGTTCCCTCCTCGGAGATACGCAGTATTTT. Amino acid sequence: CASSSLLGDTQYF.

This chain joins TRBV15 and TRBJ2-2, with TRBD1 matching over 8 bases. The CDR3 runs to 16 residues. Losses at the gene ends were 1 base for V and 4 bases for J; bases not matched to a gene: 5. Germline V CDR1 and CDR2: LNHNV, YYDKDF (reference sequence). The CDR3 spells CATSRGQGLSTGELFF. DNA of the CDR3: TGTGCCACCAGCAGAGGACAGGGGCTGAGCACCGGGGAGCTGTTTTTT.

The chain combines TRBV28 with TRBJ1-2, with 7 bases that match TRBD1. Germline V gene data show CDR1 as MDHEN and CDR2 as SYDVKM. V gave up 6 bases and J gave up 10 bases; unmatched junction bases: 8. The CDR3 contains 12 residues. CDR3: CASREVDRPYTF. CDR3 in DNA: TGTGCCAGCAGGGAAGTGGACAGGCCCTACACCTTC.

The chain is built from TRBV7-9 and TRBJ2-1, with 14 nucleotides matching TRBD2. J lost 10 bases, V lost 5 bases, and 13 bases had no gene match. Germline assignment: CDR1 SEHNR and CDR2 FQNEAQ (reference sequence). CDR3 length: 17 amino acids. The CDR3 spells CASSPAPGLAGAYEQFF. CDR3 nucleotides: TGTGCCAGCAGCCCCGCACCGGGACTAGCGGGAGCGTACGAGCAGTTCTTC.

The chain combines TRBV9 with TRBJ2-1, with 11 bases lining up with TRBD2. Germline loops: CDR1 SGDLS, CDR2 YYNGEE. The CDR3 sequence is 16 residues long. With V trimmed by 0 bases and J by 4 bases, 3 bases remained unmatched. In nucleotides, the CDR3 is TGTGCCAGCAGCGTAGTGGGGACTAGCGGTTACAATGAGCAGTTCTTC. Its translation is CASSVVGTSGYNEQFF.

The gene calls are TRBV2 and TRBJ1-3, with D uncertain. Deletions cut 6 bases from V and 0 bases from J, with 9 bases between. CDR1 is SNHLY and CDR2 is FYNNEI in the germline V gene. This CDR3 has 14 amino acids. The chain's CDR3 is CASSSDISGNTIYF. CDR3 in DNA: TGTGCCAGCAGCTCCGACATCTCTGGAAACACCATATATTTT. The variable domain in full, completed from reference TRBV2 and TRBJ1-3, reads EPEVTQTPSHQVTQMGQEVILRCVPISNHLYFYWYRQILGQKVEFLVSFYNNEISEKSEIFDDQFSVERPDGSNFTLKIRSTKLEDSAMYFCASSSDISGNTIYFGEGSWLTVV.

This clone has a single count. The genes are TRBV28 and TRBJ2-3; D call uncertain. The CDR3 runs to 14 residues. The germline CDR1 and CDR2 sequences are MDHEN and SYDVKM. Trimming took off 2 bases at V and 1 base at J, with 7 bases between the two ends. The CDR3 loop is CASSLTSRTDTQYF. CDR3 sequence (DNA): TGTGCCAGCAGTTTAACCAGCCGCACAGATACGCAGTATTTT. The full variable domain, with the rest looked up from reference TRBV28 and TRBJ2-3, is DVKVTQSSRYLVKRTGEKVFLECVQDMDHENMFWYRQDPGLGLRLIYFSYDVKMKEKGDIPEGYSVSREKKERFSLILESASTNQTSMYLCASSLTSRTDTQYFGPGTRLTVL.

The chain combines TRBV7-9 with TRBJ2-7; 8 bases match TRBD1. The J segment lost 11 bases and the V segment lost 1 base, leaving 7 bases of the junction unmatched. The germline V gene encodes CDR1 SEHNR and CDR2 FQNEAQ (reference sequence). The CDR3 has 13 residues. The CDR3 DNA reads TGTGCCAGCAGCTTAGGGGACAGGCGCCTTGAGTACTTC. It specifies CASSLGDRRLEYF.

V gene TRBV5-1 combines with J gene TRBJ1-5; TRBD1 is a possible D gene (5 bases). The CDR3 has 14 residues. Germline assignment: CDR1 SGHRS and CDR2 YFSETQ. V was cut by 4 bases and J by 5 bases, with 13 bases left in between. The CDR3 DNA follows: TGCGCCAGCAGCCCCGGGTGGGGCGATCAGCCCCAGCATTTT. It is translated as CASSPGWGDQPQHF.

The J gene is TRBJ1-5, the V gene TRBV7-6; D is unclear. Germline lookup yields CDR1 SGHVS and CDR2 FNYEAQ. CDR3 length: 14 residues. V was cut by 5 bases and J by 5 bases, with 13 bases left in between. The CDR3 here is CASSPQIGDQPQHF. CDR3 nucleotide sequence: TGTGCCAGCAGCCCCCAGATTGGCGATCAGCCCCAGCATTTT.

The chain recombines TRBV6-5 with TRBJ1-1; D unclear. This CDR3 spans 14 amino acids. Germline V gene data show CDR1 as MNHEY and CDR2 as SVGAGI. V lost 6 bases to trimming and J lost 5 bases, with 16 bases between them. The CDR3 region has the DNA TGTGCCAGCAGCCTCCTTGACGGGTCAACTGAAGCTTTCTTT. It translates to CASSLLDGSTEAFF.

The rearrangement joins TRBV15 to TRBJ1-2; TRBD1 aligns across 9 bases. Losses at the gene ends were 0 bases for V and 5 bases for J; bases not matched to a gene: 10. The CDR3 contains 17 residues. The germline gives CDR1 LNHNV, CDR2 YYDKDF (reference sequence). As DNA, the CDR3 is TGTGCCACCAGCAGAGAGGGCCCTGACAGGGGGTTATATGGCTACACCTTC. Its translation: CATSREGPDRGLYGYTF. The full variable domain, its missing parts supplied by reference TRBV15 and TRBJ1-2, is DAMVIQNPRYQVTQFGKPVTLSCSQTLNHNVMYWYQQKSSQAPKLLFHYYDKDFNNEADTPDNFQSRRPNTSFCFLDIRSPGLGDTAMYLCATSREGPDRGLYGYTFGSGTRLTVV.